This is a list of T cell receptor beta chains from one sample in a study of cytomegalovirus exposure and HLA in healthy donors. Generated by immunoSEQ multiplex PCR, the TCRdb table keeps only in-frame clones and is missing some. The table lists tens of thousands of clones. Sequencing used PBMCs. Receptor source: a woman aged 25 to 45 in good health and CMV-seronegative. Each CDR3 is given without its conserved first and last residue. D genes are given only for firm matches.

-,TRBV12-5,TRBJ1-1,ASGPIGGAEAF
-,TRBV6-5,TRBJ1-1,ASSYSPIGEEAF
TRBD2,TRBV5-6,TRBJ2-2,ASSLRGGTGELF
-,TRBV7-9,TRBJ2-5,ASSLGGIRLGGETQY
-,TRBV28,TRBJ2-5,ASSFPPINQETQY
-,TRBV25-1,TRBJ1-1,ASSSSGSPEAF
-,TRBV18,TRBJ2-3,ASSPLERDTQY
-,TRBV5-6,TRBJ2-7,ASQTGGVGYEQY
-,TRBV6-6,TRBJ1-2,ASTPGNYGYT
-,TRBV28,TRBJ2-2,ASRPGQQDTGELF
TRBD2,TRBV28,TRBJ2-7,ASSSSGLAGGPVYEQY
TRBD1,TRBV2,TRBJ2-7,ASSPEGTGGRIYEQY
TRBD1,TRBV5-1,TRBJ1-1,ASSPGQGATEAF
TRBD1,TRBV30,TRBJ1-2,AWSFRDRGRGSYGYT
-,TRBV20-1,TRBJ2-5,SAPRVETQY
TRBD2,TRBV18,TRBJ2-5,ASSQTSGSGQETQY
-,TRBV5-6,TRBJ1-1,ASKQQGGTEAF
-,TRBV6-5,TRBJ1-5,ASSYSWGGNQPQH
-,TRBV4-2,TRBJ2-3,ASSQAYTDTQY
-,TRBV7-9,TRBJ1-1,ASSLQGMGEAF
TRBD1,TRBV19,TRBJ1-5,ASSLRGDQPQH
-,TRBV30,TRBJ2-6,AGEKRSSGANVLT
-,TRBV6-1,TRBJ2-7,ACWSGTTYEQY
TRBD1,TRBV6-1,TRBJ2-3,ASGFDRGGVNTQY
-,TRBV15,TRBJ2-7,ATSRARDILYEQY
TRBD2,TRBV10-3,TRBJ2-3,AISPRTSGTYTDTQY
-,TRBV5-1,TRBJ1-2,ASSLERIAGYGYT
-,TRBV6-5,TRBJ2-5,ASSEGLQGETQY
-,TRBV27,TRBJ1-2,ASSITPTYGYT
-,TRBV30,TRBJ2-7,AWTRGGYEQY
TRBD1,TRBV11-3,TRBJ2-3,ASSSNVPGQGGADTQY
TRBD2,TRBV19,TRBJ2-6,ASSTRGVAGAGANVLT
-,TRBV5-1,TRBJ2-3,ASSLEQTTDTQY
-,TRBV2,TRBJ1-1,ASRYESEAF
-,TRBV27,TRBJ2-7,ASSYTGMGEQY
TRBD2,TRBV6-6,TRBJ2-5,ASSPTSGQETQY
TRBD2,TRBV10-2,TRBJ2-1,ASSAGTSGHNEQF
-,TRBV18,TRBJ2-2,ASSRRGSTGELF
-,TRBV30,TRBJ2-2,AARSRDIPTGELF
-,TRBV7-9,TRBJ2-2,ASSLSDSGADTGELF
TRBD1,TRBV5-1,TRBJ1-3,ASTEGAPGNTIY
-,TRBV6-5,TRBJ2-7,ASTGGRAGEQY
TRBD1,TRBV19,TRBJ1-1,ASSIEGGDNTEAF
-,TRBV18,TRBJ2-2,ASSPSETGELF
TRBD1,TRBV30,TRBJ2-3,AWSRGRPPDTQY
-,TRBV7-9,TRBJ2-5,ASSLGGVSGETQY
-,TRBV5-8,TRBJ1-1,ASSWRGSTEAF
-,TRBV18,TRBJ1-6,ASSPVDNSPLH